This entry describes one TCR beta chain. CDR3 length: 14 residues. V lost 8 bases, J lost 0 bases, and 12 bases lay in between. Germline V gene data show CDR1 as MNHEY and CDR2 as SVGAGI. Assay: immunoSEQ multiplex PCR; the TCRdb copy retains only in-frame clones and omits some. The repertoire includes about 220,000 clones, around 85% of them detected once, and 2% to 3% sits in the top ten. The record originates from a study of blood T cell repertoires in COVID-19. As for the study in general: Samples came from the United States, Italy and Spain, spanning acute and convalescent COVID-19.

Sample: peripheral blood. The chain links TRBV6-5 to TRBJ2-3; D remains ambiguous. The receptor was derived from a woman aged 70-85 years with COVID-19, enrolled during active disease. This CDR3 is CASPLIVSTDTQYF. The CDR3, as DNA: TGTGCCAGCCCCCTTATAGTTAGCACAGATACGCAGTATTTT.